The subject of this entry is one T cell receptor beta chain. These data belong to a study of blood T cell repertoires in COVID-19. Germline V gene data show CDR1 as SGHTA and CDR2 as FQGTGA. The V and J ends lost 3 bases and 0 bases respectively, with 15 bases between them. CDR3 length equals 18 residues. Clones were read by immunoSEQ multiplex PCR, and TCRdb kept only the in-frame ones, dropping some. Here the sample spans just over 150,000 clones, around nine tenths being singletons. The chain couples TRBV7-3 to TRBJ2-6; D is possibly TRBD1 (5 bases). This TCR derives from a woman between 70 and 85 years old with acute or convalescent COVID-19. The sequenced sample was peripheral blood. The CDR3 bases are TGTGCCAGCAGCTTGACGTCGGCAGGACACTCTGGGGCCAACGTCCTGACTTTC. Protein: CASSLTSAGHSGANVLTF.